The 32 T cell receptor beta chains listed next were all sequenced from one sample in a study of PD-1 blockade in classical Hodgkin lymphoma. The protocol was immunoSEQ multiplex PCR, while the TCRdb copy is restricted to in-frame clones and leaves out a portion. This sample has tens of thousands of clones; approximately 90% occur once, and the top ten carry over 14%. Relapse was seen in all patients after autologous stem cell transplantation, and brentuximab vedotin exposure was variable. Source: peripheral blood mononuclear cells (PBMCs), taken at baseline. Source of these receptors: a human donor with classical Hodgkin lymphoma.

V usage is TRBV5-6 and J usage is TRBJ2-5; TRBD1 matches at 11 bases. Germline V gene sequence: CDR1 SGHDT, CDR2 YYEEEE. The J segment lost 3 bases and the V segment lost 0 bases, leaving 7 bases of the junction unmatched. This CDR3 spans 17 amino acids. Written as DNA, the CDR3 is TGTGCCAGCAGCTTGGATATCGGGACAGGGGGAGAAGAGACCCAGTACTTC. Translating gives CASSLDIGTGGEETQYF.

A few counts support this clone. This chain joins TRBV10-3 and TRBJ1-1; TRBD1 aligns across 8 bases. J lost 3 bases, V lost 4 bases, and 1 base had no gene match. This CDR3 region has 13 residues. The germline gives CDR1 ENHRY, CDR2 SYGVKD. The DNA for the CDR3 is TGTGCCATCAGTGTACAGGGGGACACTGAAGCTTTCTTT. It translates to CAISVQGDTEAFF.

The rearrangement links TRBV11-2 to TRBJ1-6; no reliable D call. Germline CDR1 reads SGHAT; CDR2 reads FQNNGV. V was cut by 6 bases and J by 9 bases, with 18 bases left in between. The CDR3 extends over 15 amino acids. The CDR3 DNA follows: TGTGCCAGCAGTTCCGTTACGGGTTTAAGTTCACCCCTCCACTTT. Translating gives CASSSVTGLSSPLHF.

The gene calls are TRBV28 and TRBJ1-1; D might be TRBD1 (6 bases). Germline assignment: CDR1 MDHEN and CDR2 SYDVKM. This CDR3 comprises 15 residues. Trimming removed 4 bases at V and 0 bases at J, with 12 bases between. DNA for the CDR3: TGTGCCAGCAGTTCTCCCGGGACACTGAACACTGAAGCTTTCTTT. Translation gives CASSSPGTLNTEAFF. Filled out from reference TRBV28 and TRBJ1-1, the complete variable domain reads DVKVTQSSRYLVKRTGEKVFLECVQDMDHENMFWYRQDPGLGLRLIYFSYDVKMKEKGDIPEGYSVSREKKERFSLILESASTNQTSMYLCASSSPGTLNTEAFFGQGTRLTVV.

The chain couples TRBV6-1 to TRBJ2-1; 11 nucleotides align to TRBD2. The V gene end was trimmed by 4 bases and the J gene end by 4 bases; junction bases not matched to a gene: 3. The CDR3 is made up of 15 amino acids. CDR1 is MNHNS and CDR2 is SASEGT in the germline V gene. The CDR3 DNA reads as TGTGCCAGCAGTGCGGGGACTAGCGGATACAATGAGCAGTTCTTC. It encodes CASSAGTSGYNEQFF.

V is TRBV2 and J is TRBJ2-4, with TRBD2 matching 13 bases. V shed 4 bases and J 10 bases; nucleotides not matched to a gene: 7. This CDR3 spans 15 amino acids. Germline-derived CDR1 and CDR2 are SNHLY and FYNNEI. The DNA of the CDR3 is TGTGCCAGCAGTGGGACTAGCGGGGGCCACGAAATTCAGTACTTC. Protein: CASSGTSGGHEIQYF.

To note about this clone: Distinct nucleotide sequences in the sample also encode this CDR3. V is TRBV6-5 and J is TRBJ2-4; the D is unclear. The CDR3 is 13 amino acids. Trimming removed 0 bases at V and 1 base at J, with 1 base between. Germline-derived CDR1 and CDR2 are MNHEY and SVGAGI. The CDR3 DNA follows: TGTGCCAGCAGTTACTCGGCCAAAAACATTCAGTACTTC. It encodes CASSYSAKNIQYF.

V gene TRBV5-1 combines with J gene TRBJ2-3; TRBD2 aligns across 7 bases. V gave up 7 bases and J gave up 1 base; unmatched junction bases: 12. The CDR3 consists of 16 residues. CDR1 and CDR2 from the germline V gene are SGHRS and YFSETQ. The CDR3 reads CASAPSGGIGTDTQYF. CDR3 nucleotides: TGCGCCAGCGCTCCATCGGGGGGTATAGGCACAGATACGCAGTATTTT.

The chain is built from TRBV5-1 and TRBJ2-5; 9 bases are shared with TRBD2. Germline V gene lookup returns CDR1 SGHRS and CDR2 YFSETQ. This CDR3 spans 17 amino acids. V gave up 9 bases and J gave up 5 bases; unmatched junction bases: 20. Here the CDR3 DNA reads TGCGCCACCGCCGTGCTACTCTCTAGCGGGATTCGGGAGACCCAGTACTTC. As protein: CATAVLLSSGIRETQYF.

This clone was picked up a small number of times. The chain is built from TRBV5-4 and TRBJ1-2; no firm D call. V was trimmed by 0 bases and J by 5 bases, leaving 5 bases between them. Germline assignment: CDR1 SGHNT and CDR2 YYREEE (reference sequence). CDR3 size: 12 residues. This CDR3 reads CASSLEWYGYTF. The CDR3 DNA is TGTGCCAGCAGCTTGGAGTGGTATGGCTACACCTTC.

This clone was detected only once. J is TRBJ1-1 and V is TRBV5-1; D is uncertain. The CDR3 has 11 residues. Looked up from germline, CDR1 is SGHRS and CDR2 is YFSETQ. V was pared by 5 bases and J by 8 bases, with 10 bases between. The CDR3 bases are TGCGCCAGCAGTAAAAGTAGCGAAGCTTTCTTT. This codes for CASSKSSEAFF.

The chain combines TRBV30 with TRBJ2-7; D gene uncertain. Deletions cut 0 bases from V and 2 bases from J, with 2 bases between. The CDR3 has 11 amino acids. The germline V gene encodes CDR1 GTSNPN and CDR2 SVGIG (reference sequence). CDR3 DNA sequence: TGTGCCTGGAGTGTCGCCTACGAGCAGTACTTC. It encodes CAWSVAYEQYF.

The chain joins TRBV7-2 to TRBJ1-2, with 8 bases matching TRBD1. Germline V gene lookup returns CDR1 SGHTA and CDR2 FQGNSA. This CDR3 comprises 15 residues. With V trimmed by 5 bases and J by 8 bases, 13 bases remained unmatched. CDR3 bases: TGTGCCAGCAGCATCGGGACAGGCTATATGACGGGCTACACCTTC. Translating it yields CASSIGTGYMTGYTF.

The chain uses TRBV30 and TRBJ2-7; D is possibly TRBD1 (6 bases). The length of the CDR3 is 12 residues. V lost 0 bases to trimming and J lost 6 bases, with 9 bases between them. The germline CDR1 and CDR2 sequences are GTSNPN and SVGIG (reference sequence). The CDR3 bases are TGTGCCTGGAGTGTTGGGGGCCGCGAGCAGTACTTC. Translating it yields CAWSVGGREQYF.

The chain recombines TRBV21-1 with TRBJ2-4. TRBV21-1 is labeled a pseudogene. CDR3 length: 16 residues. In DNA, the CDR3 is TGTGCCAGCAGCAAAGAAGGGGGACTAGCCAAAAACATTCAGTACTTC. This sequence encodes CASSKEGGLAKNIQYF.

The chain has TRBV6-5 and TRBJ1-3; possibly TRBD1 for D (6 bases). The CDR3 loop spans 11 amino acids. V dropped 5 bases and J dropped 14 bases, with 13 bases sitting between them. Germline CDR1 MNHEY, CDR2 SVGAGI. In DNA form, the CDR3 reads TGTGCCAGCAGTGAACGCAGGGGTTTATATTTT. Protein: CASSERRGLYF.

The chain carries TRBV6-5 and TRBJ2-7, with D hard to call. The V end was cut by 4 bases, the J end by 0 bases, with 13 bases between. The CDR3 has 15 amino acids. CDR1 is MNHEY and CDR2 is SVGAGI in the germline V gene. Here the CDR3 reads CASSLDHPSSYEQYF. In DNA, the CDR3 is TGTGCCAGCAGTTTGGACCACCCTAGCTCCTACGAGCAGTACTTC.

The chain employs TRBV7-6 and TRBJ2-6, with D possibly being TRBD2 (5 bases). The V gene lost 4 bases and the J gene lost 1 base, with 8 bases spanning the gap. The CDR3 is 15 residues long. Germline CDR1 and CDR2: SGHVS and FNYEAQ. CDR3 sequence: CASSSPGSGANVLTF. The CDR3 DNA follows: TGTGCCAGCAGCTCCCCGGGGTCTGGGGCCAACGTCCTGACTTTC.

The V call is TRBV19, the J call TRBJ1-2; TRBD1 is a possible D gene (5 bases). Germline V gene sequence: CDR1 LNHDA, CDR2 SQIVND (reference sequence). The V and J ends lost 5 bases and 10 bases respectively, with 11 bases between them. CDR3 length equals 11 residues. The CDR3 DNA reads as TGTGCCAGTAGTTTGGGACTTAACTACACCTTC. It translates to CASSLGLNYTF.

By share of the sample, this clone is medium-sized. The chain combines TRBV29-1 with TRBJ2-4; 8 bases line up with TRBD1. Per the germline V gene, CDR1 is SQVTM and CDR2 is ANQGSEA. The CDR3 covers 15 residues. Unmatched junction bases numbered 8, after V lost 0 bases and J lost 7 bases. CDR3 residues: CSVEDLDRAGNIQYF. The DNA of the CDR3 is TGCAGCGTTGAAGATCTGGACAGGGCGGGGAACATTCAGTACTTC.

J is TRBJ2-1 and V is TRBV7-6, with D hard to call. Trimming stripped 1 base from V and 1 base from J, with 2 bases between. This CDR3 spans 13 amino acids. CDR1 is SGHVS and CDR2 is FNYEAQ in the germline V gene. In DNA, the CDR3 is TGTGCCAGCAGCTTAGTTTCCTACAATGAGCAGTTCTTC. Its translation: CASSLVSYNEQFF.

This chain uses TRBV25-1 with TRBJ2-5; tentatively, D is TRBD1 or TRBD2 (5 bases each). Per germline, CDR1 MGHDK and CDR2 SYGVNS. V lost 6 bases to trimming and J lost 2 bases, with 7 bases between them. CDR3 length: 12 residues. CDR3 residues: CASRGPQETQYF. CDR3 nucleotides: TGTGCCAGCAGGGGACCACAAGAGACCCAGTACTTC.

This clone was observed once. The chain carries TRBV11-2 and TRBJ1-1, with 9 bases identical to TRBD1. The CDR3 is 14 amino acids. Germline lookup yields CDR1 SGHAT and CDR2 FQNNGV. Trimming took 3 bases from V and 5 from J; bases not matched to a gene: 4. CDR3 sequence: CASSFDRGGTEAFF. The CDR3 nucleotides read TGTGCCAGCAGCTTCGACAGGGGGGGGACTGAAGCTTTCTTT.

This chain joins TRBV6-5 and TRBJ2-1, with D possibly TRBD2 on 6 matching bases. The CDR3 length is 16 residues. Germline lookup yields CDR1 MNHEY and CDR2 SVGAGI. V was shortened by 4 bases and J by 2 bases, with 15 bases between the two germline ends. The DNA for the CDR3 is TGTGCCAGCAGTTTTCTGTCCGGGGGTACCTACAATGAGCAGTTCTTC. Translated, it gives CASSFLSGGTYNEQFF.

The CDR3 region has the DNA TGTGCCAGCAGTCGGAGGACCGGGGCCAACACCGGGGAGCTGTTTTTT. Encoded protein: CASSRRTGANTGELFF. This chain joins TRBV28 and TRBJ2-2; D possibly matches TRBD1 or TRBD2 (5 bases each). V was trimmed by 5 bases and J by 2 bases, leaving 15 bases between them. Germline V gives CDR1 MDHEN, CDR2 SYDVKM. The CDR3 totals 16 residues.

The CDR3 is CASSQTSGNTIYF. In nucleotides, the CDR3 is TGTGCCAGCAGCCAAACCTCTGGAAACACCATATATTTT. V is TRBV13 and J is TRBJ1-3; D is uncertain. This CDR3 comprises 13 residues. CDR1 is PRHDT, CDR2 FYEKMQ, per germline (reference sequence). The germline V and J ends were trimmed by 5 bases and 0 bases, with 5 bases remaining between them.

A remark on this clone: A junction end diverges from the germline sequence, so it may reflect a read error. The J gene is TRBJ2-7, the V gene TRBV20-1; unclear D gene. Germline CDR1 reads DFQATT; CDR2 reads SNEGSKA (reference sequence). The CDR3 spans 10 residues. The CDR3 spells CSARGSEQYF. As DNA, the CDR3 is TGCAGTGCGAGAGGATCCGAGCAGTACTTC.

The gene calls are TRBV18 and TRBJ2-3; 7 bases fit TRBD1. The germline gives CDR1 KGHSH, CDR2 LQKENI. CDR3 length: 15 amino acids. The V segment lost 6 bases and the J segment 0 bases; nucleotides outside the gene matches: 6. The CDR3 loop is CASSGQALSTDTQYF. CDR3 coding DNA: TGTGCCAGCTCTGGACAGGCCCTCAGCACAGATACGCAGTATTTT.

The chain carries TRBV25-1 and TRBJ2-5, with D perhaps matching TRBD2 (7 bases). Deletions cut 0 bases from V and 4 bases from J, with 18 bases between. The CDR3 is 17 amino acids. From germline, CDR1 is MGHDK and CDR2 SYGVNS. CDR3 coding DNA: TGTGCCAGCAGTGAATATAGGGGGGGGTCCAGACGAGAGACCCAGTACTTC. This encodes CASSEYRGGSRRETQYF.

A single count supports this clone. The J gene is TRBJ2-2, the V gene TRBV29-1; possibly TRBD1 for D (6 bases). V gave up 8 bases and J gave up 7 bases, with 14 bases separating them. The CDR3 sequence is 12 residues long. Germline CDR1 is SQVTM and CDR2 is ANQGSEA. The CDR3 nucleotides are TGCAGCATTTGGACAGCCGGCGGGGAGCTGTTTTTT. Translated: CSIWTAGGELFF.

The V gene is TRBV5-6, the J gene TRBJ2-5, with D perhaps matching TRBD1 (5 bases). The CDR3 is 14 amino acids. Looked up from germline, CDR1 is SGHDT and CDR2 is YYEEEE. V lost 1 base and J lost 2, with 9 bases in between. The CDR3 coding sequence is TGTGCCAGCAGCTTGTATGGGGCACAAGAGACCCAGTACTTC. It encodes CASSLYGAQETQYF. Full variable domain (outside the CDR3, taken from reference TRBV5-6 and TRBJ2-5): DAGVTQSPTHLIKTRGQQVTLRCSPKSGHDTVSWYQQALGQGPQFIFQYYEEEERQRGNFPDRFSGHQFPNYSSELNVNALLLGDSALYLCASSLYGAQETQYFGPGTRLLVL.

The gene calls are TRBV5-7 and TRBJ1-1; D not resolved. TRBV5-7 is an open reading frame whose function is uncertain. Trimming left V 0 bases short and J 1 base short, with 10 bases between. CDR3 size: 15 residues. The CDR3 is CASSLVVGRNTEAFF. The CDR3 DNA reads TGTGCCAGCAGCTTGGTGGTAGGGAGGAACACTGAAGCTTTCTTT.